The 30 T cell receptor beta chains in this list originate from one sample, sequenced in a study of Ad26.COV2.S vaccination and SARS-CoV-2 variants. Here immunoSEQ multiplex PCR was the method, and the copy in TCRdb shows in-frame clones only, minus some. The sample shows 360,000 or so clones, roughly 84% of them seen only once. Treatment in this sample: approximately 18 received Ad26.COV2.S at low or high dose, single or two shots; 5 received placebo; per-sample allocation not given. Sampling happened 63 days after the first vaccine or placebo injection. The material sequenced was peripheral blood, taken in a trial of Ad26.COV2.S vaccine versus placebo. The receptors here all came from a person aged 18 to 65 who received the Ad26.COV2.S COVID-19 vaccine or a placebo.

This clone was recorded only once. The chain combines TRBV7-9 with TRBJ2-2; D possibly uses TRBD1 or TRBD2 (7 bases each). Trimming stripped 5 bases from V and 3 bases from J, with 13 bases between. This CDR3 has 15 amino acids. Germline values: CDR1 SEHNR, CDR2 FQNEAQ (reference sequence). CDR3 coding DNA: TGTGCCAGCAGCCACAGGGGAGGGTACACCGGGGAGCTGTTTTTT. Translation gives CASSHRGGYTGELFF. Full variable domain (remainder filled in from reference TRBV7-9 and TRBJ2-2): DTGVSQNPRHKITKRGQNVTFRCDPISEHNRLYWYRQTLGQGPEFLTYFQNEAQLEKSRLLSDRFSAERPKGSFSTLEIQRTEQGDSAMYLCASSHRGGYTGELFFGEGSRLTVL.

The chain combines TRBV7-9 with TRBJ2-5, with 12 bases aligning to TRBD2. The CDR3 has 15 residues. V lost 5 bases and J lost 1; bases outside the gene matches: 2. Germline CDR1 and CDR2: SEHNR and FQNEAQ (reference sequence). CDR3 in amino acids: CASSQLAGGQETQYF. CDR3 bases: TGTGCCAGCAGCCAACTAGCGGGGGGCCAAGAGACCCAGTACTTC.

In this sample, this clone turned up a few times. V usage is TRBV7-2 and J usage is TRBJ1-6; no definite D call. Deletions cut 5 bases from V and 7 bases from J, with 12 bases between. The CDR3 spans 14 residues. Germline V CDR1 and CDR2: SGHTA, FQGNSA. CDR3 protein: CASSPDLRNSPLHF. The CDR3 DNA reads TGTGCCAGCAGCCCCGACCTGCGGAATTCACCCCTCCACTTT.

In DNA, the CDR3 is TGTGCCAGCAGCTTGAGGGGCGGACAGCCCCAGCATTTT. It is translated as CASSLRGGQPQHF. This chain uses TRBV7-2 with TRBJ1-5; perhaps TRBD1 as D (5 bases). There are 13 residues in the CDR3. Trimming shortened V by 3 bases and J by 7 bases, and 10 bases separated the two germline ends. Germline CDR1 SGHTA, CDR2 FQGNSA. Together with reference TRBV7-2 and TRBJ1-5, the CDR3 gives the full variable domain: GAGVSQSPSNKVTEKGKDVELRCDPISGHTALYWYRQSLGQGLEFLIYFQGNSAPDKSGLPSDRFSAERTGGSVSTLTIQRTQQEDSAVYLCASSLRGGQPQHFGDGTRLSIL.

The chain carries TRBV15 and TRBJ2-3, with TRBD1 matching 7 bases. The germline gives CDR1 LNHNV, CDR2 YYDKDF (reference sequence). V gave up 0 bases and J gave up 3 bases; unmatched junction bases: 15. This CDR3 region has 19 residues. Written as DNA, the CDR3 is TGTGCCACCAGCAGAGACCCGAGAGGGGGCGGCGAGGCAACAGATACGCAGTATTTT. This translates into CATSRDPRGGGEATDTQYF.

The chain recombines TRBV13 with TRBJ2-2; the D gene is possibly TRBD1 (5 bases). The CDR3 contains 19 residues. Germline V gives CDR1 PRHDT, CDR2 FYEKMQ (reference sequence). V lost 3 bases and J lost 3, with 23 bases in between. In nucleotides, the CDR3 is TGTGCCAGCAGCTTTTCCGGACATACTATCCAGTCGGACACCGGGGAGCTGTTTTTT. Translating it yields CASSFSGHTIQSDTGELFF.

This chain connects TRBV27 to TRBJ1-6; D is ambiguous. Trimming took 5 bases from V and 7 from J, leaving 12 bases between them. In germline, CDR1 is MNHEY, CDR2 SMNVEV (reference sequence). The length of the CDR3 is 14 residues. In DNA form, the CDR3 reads TGTGCCAGCAGTGTAATAGGCAGAAATTCACCCCTCCACTTT. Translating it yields CASSVIGRNSPLHF.

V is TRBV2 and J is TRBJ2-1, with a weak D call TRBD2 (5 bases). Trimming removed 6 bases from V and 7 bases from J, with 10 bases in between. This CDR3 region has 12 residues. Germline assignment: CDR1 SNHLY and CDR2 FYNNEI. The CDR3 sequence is CASRQLGNEQFF. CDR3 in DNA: TGTGCCAGCAGACAACTAGGGAATGAGCAGTTCTTC.

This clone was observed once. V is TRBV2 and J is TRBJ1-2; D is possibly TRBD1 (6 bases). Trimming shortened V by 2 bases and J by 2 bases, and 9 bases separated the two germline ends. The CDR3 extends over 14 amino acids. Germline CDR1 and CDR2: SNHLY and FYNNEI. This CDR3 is CASSERTANYGYTF. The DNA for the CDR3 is TGTGCCAGCAGTGAACGGACAGCAAACTATGGCTACACCTTC.

For the CDR3, the DNA is TGTGCCAGCAGCGTCAGTAGCGGGGATTACAATGAGCAGTTCTTC. It encodes CASSVSSGDYNEQFF. The rearrangement links TRBV9 to TRBJ2-1; 8 positions match TRBD2. The CDR3 length is 15 residues. CDR1 is SGDLS and CDR2 is YYNGEE in the germline V gene. The junction had 5 bases not matched to a gene; V was cut back by 2 bases and J by 4 bases.

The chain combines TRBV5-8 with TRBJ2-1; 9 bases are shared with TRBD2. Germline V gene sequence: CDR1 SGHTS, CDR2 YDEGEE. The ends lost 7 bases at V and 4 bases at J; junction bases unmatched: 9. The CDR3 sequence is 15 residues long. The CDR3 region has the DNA TGTGCCAGCGGACCTAAGACTAGCGGTTACAATGAGCAGTTCTTC. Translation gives CASGPKTSGYNEQFF. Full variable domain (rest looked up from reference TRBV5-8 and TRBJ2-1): EAGVTQSPTHLIKTRGQQATLRCSPISGHTSVYWYQQALGLGLQFLLWYDEGEERNRGNFPPRFSGRQFPNYSSELNVNALELEDSALYLCASGPKTSGYNEQFFGPGTRLTVL.

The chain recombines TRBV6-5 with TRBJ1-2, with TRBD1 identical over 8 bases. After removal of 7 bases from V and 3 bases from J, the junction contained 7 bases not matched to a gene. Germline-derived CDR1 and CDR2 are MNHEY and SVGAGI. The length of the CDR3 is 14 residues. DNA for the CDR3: TGTGCCAGCAAGAACAGGGGGTCCCACTATGGCTACACCTTC. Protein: CASKNRGSHYGYTF.

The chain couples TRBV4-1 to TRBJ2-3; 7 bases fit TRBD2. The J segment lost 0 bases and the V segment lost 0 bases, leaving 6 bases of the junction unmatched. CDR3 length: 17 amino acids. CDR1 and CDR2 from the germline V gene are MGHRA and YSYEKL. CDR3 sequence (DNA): TGCGCCAGCAGCCAAGATCCGGCGGGGGAGAGCACAGATACGCAGTATTTT. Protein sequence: CASSQDPAGESTDTQYF.

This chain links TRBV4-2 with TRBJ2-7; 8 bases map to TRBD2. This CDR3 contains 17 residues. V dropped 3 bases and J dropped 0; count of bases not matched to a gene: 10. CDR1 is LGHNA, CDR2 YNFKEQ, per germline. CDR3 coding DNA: TGTGCCAGCAGCCAGATCTTCGAGCGGGGGAGCTCCTACGAGCAGTACTTC. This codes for CASSQIFERGSSYEQYF.

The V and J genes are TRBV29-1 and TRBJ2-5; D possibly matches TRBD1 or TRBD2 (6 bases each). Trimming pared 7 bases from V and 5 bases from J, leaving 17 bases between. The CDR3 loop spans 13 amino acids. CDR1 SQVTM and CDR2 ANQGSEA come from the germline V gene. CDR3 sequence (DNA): TGCAGCGCCGCAATAACAGGGAGGGAGACCCAGTACTTC. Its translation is CSAAITGRETQYF.

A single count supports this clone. CDR3 DNA: TGTGCCAGCAGCGCAGACAGGGCTCAGCCCCAGCATTTT. It codes for CASSADRAQPQHF. The J gene is TRBJ1-5, the V gene TRBV7-9, with TRBD1 identical over 7 bases. The CDR3 length is 13 residues. Germline V gives CDR1 SEHNR, CDR2 FQNEAQ (reference sequence). The V and J ends lost 5 bases and 6 bases, in that order; junction bases with no gene match: 4.

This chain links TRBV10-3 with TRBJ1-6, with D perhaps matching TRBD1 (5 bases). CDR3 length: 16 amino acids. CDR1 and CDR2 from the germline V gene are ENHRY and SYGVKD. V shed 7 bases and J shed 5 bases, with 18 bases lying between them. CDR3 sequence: CAITSGAPDNNSPLHF. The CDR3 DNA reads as TGTGCCATCACCTCCGGGGCTCCGGATAATAATTCACCCCTCCACTTT.

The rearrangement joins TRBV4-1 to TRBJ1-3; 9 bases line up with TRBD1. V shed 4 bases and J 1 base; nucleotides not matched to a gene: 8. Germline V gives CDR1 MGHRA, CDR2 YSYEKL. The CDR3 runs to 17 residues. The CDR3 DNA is TGCGCCAGCAGCCGACGGGACAGGGTGGAATCTGGAAACACCATATATTTT. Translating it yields CASSRRDRVESGNTIYF.

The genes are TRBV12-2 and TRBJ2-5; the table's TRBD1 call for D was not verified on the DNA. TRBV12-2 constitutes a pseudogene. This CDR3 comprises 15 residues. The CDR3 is CASRFRWGRWETQYF. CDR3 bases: TGTGCAAGTCGCTTCCGCTGGGGGCGATGGGAGACCCAGTACTTC.

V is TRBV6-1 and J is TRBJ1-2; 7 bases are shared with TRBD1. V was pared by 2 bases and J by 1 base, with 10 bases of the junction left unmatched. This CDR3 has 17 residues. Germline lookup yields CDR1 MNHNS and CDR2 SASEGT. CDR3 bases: TGTGCCAGCAGTGAACGGGCCGGGACAGCGAATAACTATGGCTACACCTTC. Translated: CASSERAGTANNYGYTF.

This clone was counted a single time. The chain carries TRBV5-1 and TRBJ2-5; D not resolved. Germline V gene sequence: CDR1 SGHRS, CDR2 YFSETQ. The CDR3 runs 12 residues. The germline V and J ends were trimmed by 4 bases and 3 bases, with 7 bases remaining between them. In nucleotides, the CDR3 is TGCGCCAGCAGCCGAAACGAAGAGACCCAGTACTTC. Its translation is CASSRNEETQYF.

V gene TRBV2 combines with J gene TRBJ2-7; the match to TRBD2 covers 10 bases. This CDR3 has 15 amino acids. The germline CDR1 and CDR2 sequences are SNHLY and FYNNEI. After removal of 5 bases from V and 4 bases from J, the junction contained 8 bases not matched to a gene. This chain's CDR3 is CASSPLAGVYYEQYF. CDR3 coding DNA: TGTGCCAGCAGTCCTCTAGCGGGGGTTTATTACGAGCAGTACTTC.

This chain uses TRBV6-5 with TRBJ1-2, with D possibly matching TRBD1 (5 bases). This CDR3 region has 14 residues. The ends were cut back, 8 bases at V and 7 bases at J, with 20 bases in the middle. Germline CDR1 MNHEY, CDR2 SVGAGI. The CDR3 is CASSYRQFVSGYTF. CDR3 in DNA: TGTGCCAGCTCTTATAGACAGTTTGTGAGTGGCTACACCTTC.

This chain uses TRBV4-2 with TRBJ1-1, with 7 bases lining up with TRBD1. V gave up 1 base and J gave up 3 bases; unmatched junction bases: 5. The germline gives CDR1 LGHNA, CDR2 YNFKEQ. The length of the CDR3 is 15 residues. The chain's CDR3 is CASSQGSDRDTEAFF. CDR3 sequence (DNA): TGTGCCAGCAGCCAAGGGAGTGACAGGGACACTGAAGCTTTCTTT.

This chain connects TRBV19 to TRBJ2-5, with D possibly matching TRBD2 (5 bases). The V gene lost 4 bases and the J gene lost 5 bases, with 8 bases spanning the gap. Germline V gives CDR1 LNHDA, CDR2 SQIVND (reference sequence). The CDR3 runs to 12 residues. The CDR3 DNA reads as TGTGCCAGTAGTAGCTGGAGGGAGACCCAGTACTTC. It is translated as CASSSWRETQYF. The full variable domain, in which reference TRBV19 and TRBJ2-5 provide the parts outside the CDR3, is DGGITQSPKYLFRKEGQNVTLSCEQNLNHDAMYWYRQDPGQGLRLIYYSQIVNDFQKGDIAEGYSVSREKKESFPLTVTSAQKNPTAFYLCASSSWRETQYFGPGTRLLVL.

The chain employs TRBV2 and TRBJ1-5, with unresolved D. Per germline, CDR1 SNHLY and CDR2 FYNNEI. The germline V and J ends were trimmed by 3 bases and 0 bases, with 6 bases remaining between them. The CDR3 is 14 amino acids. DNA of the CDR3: TGTGCCAGCAGTGATGGGAATAGCAATCAGCCCCAGCATTTT. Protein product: CASSDGNSNQPQHF. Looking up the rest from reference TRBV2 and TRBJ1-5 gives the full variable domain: EPEVTQTPSHQVTQMGQEVILRCVPISNHLYFYWYRQILGQKVEFLVSFYNNEISEKSEIFDDQFSVERPDGSNFTLKIRSTKLEDSAMYFCASSDGNSNQPQHFGDGTRLSIL.

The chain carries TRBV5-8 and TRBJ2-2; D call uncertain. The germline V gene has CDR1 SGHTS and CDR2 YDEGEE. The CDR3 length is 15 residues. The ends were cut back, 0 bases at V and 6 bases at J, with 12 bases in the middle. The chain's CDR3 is CASSLVVGRPGELFF. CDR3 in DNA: TGTGCCAGCAGCTTGGTGGTGGGTCGGCCCGGGGAGCTGTTTTTT.

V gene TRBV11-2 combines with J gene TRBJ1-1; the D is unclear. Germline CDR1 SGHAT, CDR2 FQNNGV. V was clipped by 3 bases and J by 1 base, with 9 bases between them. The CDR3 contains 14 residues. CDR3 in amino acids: CASSFGRSNTEAFF. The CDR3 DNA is TGTGCCAGCAGCTTTGGAAGGTCGAACACTGAAGCTTTCTTT.

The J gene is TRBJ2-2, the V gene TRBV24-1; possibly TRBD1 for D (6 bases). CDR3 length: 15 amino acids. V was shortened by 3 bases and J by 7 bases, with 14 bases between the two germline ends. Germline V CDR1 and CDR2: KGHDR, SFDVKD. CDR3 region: CATSDPRGADGELFF. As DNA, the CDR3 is TGTGCCACCAGTGATCCCAGGGGAGCGGACGGGGAGCTGTTTTTT.

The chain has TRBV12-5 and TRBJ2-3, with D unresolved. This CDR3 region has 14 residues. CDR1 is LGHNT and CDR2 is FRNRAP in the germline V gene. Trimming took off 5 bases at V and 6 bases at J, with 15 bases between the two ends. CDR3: CASGPPDGFDTQYF. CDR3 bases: TGTGCTAGTGGTCCCCCGGATGGGTTTGATACGCAGTATTTT. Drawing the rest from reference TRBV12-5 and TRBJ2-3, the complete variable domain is DARVTQTPRHKVTEMGQEVTMRCQPILGHNTVFWYRQTMMQGLELLAYFRNRAPLDDSGMPKDRFSAEMPDATLATLKIQPSEPRDSAVYFCASGPPDGFDTQYFGPGTRLTVL.